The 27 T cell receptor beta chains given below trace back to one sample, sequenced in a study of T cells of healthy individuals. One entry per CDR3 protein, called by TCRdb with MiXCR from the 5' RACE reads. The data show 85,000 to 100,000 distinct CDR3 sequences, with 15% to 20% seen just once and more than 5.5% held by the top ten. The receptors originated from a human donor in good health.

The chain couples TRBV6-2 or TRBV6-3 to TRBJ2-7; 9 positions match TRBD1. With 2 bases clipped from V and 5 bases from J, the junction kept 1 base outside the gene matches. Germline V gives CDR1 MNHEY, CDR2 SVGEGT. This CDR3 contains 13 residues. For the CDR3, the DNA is TGTGCCAGCAGTTACCGGGACAGGGACGAGCAGTACTTC. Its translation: CASSYRDRDEQYF.

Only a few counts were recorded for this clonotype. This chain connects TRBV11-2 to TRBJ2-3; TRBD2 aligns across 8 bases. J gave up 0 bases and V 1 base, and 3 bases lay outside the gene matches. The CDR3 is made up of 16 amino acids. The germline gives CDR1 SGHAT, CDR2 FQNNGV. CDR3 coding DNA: TGTGCCAGCAGCTTAGTCACTAGCGGAAGCACAGATACGCAGTATTTT. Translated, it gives CASSLVTSGSTDTQYF.

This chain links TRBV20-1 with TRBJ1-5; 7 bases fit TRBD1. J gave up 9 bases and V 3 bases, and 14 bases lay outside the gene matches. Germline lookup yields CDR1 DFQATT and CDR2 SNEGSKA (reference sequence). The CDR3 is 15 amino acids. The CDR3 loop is CSARETGVGGGPQHF. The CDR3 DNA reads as TGCAGTGCTAGGGAAACAGGGGTGGGCGGGGGGCCCCAGCATTTT.

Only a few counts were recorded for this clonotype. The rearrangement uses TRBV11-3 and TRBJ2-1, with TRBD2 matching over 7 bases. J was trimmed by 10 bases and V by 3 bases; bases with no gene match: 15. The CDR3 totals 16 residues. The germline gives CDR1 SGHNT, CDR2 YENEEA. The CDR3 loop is CASSLGRGSGEWEQFF. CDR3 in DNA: TGTGCCAGCAGCTTGGGACGCGGGAGTGGTGAGTGGGAGCAGTTCTTC.

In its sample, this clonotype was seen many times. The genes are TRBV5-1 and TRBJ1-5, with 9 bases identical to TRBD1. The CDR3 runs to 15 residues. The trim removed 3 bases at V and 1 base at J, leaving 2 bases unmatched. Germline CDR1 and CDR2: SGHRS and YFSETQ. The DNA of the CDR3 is TGCGCCAGCAGCTCCGGGACAGGGAGCAATCAGCCCCAGCATTTT. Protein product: CASSSGTGSNQPQHF.

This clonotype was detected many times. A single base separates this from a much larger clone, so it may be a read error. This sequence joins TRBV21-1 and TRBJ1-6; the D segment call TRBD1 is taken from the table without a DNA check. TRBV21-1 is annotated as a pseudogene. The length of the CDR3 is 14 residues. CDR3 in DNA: TGTGCCAGCAGCAAAGCCAGGGGAAATTCACCCCTCAACTTT. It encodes CASSKARGNSPLNF.

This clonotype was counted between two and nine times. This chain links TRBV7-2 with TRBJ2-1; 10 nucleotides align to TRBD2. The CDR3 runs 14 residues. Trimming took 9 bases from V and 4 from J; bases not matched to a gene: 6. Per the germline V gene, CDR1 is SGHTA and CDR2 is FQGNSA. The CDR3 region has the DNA TGTGCCAGTATGACTAGCGGGCTTTACAATGAGCAGTTCTTC. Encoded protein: CASMTSGLYNEQFF.

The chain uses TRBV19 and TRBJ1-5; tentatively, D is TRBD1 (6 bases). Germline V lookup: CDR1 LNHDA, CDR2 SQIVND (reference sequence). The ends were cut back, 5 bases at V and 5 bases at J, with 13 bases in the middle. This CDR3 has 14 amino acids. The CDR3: CASSLRGTDQPQHF. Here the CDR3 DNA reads TGTGCCAGTAGTCTGAGGGGGACGGATCAGCCCCAGCATTTT.

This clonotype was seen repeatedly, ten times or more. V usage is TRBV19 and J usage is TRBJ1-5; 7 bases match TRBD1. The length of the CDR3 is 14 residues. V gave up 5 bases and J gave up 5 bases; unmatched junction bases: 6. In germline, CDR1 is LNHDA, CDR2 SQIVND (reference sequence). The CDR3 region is CASSLRDRDQPQHF. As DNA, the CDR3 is TGTGCCAGTAGTCTCCGGGACAGAGATCAGCCCCAGCATTTT.

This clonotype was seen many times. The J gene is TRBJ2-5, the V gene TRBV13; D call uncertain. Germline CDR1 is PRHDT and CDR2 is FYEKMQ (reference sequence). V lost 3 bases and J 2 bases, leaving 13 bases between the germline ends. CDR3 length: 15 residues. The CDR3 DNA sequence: TGTGCCAGCAGCTTCTCTACTGTCCAGCAAGAGACCCAGTACTTC. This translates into CASSFSTVQQETQYF.

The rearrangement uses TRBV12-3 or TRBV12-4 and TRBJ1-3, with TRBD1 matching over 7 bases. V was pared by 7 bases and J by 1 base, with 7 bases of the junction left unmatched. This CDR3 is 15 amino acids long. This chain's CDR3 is CASTLGGLSGNTIYF. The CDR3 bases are TGTGCCAGCACCCTAGGGGGCCTTTCTGGAAACACCATATATTTT.

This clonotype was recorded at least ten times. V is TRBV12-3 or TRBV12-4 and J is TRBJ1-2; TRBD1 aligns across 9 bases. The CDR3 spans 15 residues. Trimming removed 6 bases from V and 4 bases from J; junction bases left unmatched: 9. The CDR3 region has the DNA TGTGCCAGCAGGGCCGGGACAGGGTCATTCTATGGCTACACCTTC. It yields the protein CASRAGTGSFYGYTF.

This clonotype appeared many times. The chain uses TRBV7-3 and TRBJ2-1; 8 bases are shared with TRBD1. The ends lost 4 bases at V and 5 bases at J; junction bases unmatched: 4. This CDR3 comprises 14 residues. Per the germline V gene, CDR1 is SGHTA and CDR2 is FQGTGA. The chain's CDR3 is CASSYGQGNNEQFF. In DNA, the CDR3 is TGTGCCAGCAGCTACGGACAGGGTAACAATGAGCAGTTCTTC.

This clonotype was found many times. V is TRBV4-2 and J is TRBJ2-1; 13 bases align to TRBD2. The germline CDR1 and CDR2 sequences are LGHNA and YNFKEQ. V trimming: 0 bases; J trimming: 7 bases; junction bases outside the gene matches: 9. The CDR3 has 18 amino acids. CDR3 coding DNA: TGTGCCAGCAGCCAAGAATTGTTTAAGACTAGCGGGAGGAATGAGCAGTTCTTC. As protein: CASSQELFKTSGRNEQFF.

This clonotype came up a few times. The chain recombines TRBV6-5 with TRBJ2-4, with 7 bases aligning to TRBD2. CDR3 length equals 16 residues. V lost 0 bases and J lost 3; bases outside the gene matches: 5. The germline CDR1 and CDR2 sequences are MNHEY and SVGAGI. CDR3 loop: CASSYSAWEGKNIQYF. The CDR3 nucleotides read TGTGCCAGCAGTTACTCCGCCTGGGAGGGCAAAAACATTCAGTACTTC.

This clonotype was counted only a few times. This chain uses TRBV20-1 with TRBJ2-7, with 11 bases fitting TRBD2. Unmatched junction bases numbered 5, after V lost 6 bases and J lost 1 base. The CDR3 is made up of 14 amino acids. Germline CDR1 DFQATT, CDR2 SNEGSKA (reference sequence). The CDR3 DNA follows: TGCAGTGCGCATCTAGCGGGGGGTTCCTACGAGCAGTACTTC. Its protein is CSAHLAGGSYEQYF.

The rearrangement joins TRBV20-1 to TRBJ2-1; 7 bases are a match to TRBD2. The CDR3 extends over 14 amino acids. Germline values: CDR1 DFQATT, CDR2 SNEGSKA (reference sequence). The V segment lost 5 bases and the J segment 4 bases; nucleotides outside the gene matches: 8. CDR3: CSARIAGPYNEQFF. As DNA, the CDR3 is TGCAGTGCTCGTATAGCGGGCCCTTACAATGAGCAGTTCTTC.

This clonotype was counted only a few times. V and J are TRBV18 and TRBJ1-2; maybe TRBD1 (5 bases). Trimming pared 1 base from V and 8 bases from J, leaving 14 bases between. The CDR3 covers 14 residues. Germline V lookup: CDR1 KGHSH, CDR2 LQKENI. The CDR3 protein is CASSPHRDAEGYTF. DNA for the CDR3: TGTGCCAGCTCACCACACCGGGACGCAGAAGGCTACACCTTC.

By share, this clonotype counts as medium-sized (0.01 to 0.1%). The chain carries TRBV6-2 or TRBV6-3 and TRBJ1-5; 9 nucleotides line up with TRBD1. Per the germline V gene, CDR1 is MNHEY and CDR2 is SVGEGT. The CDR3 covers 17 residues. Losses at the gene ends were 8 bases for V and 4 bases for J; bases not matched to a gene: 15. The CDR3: CASLPIRRTGENQPQHF. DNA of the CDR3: TGTGCCAGCCTTCCAATTCGACGGACAGGGGAGAATCAGCCCCAGCATTTT.

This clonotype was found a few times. In nucleotides, the CDR3 is TGCGCCAGCAGCTTGGGGGCTAGCGGGAGATCCTACGAGCAGTACTTC. Its protein product is CASSLGASGRSYEQYF. The chain carries TRBV5-1 and TRBJ2-7, with TRBD2 matching over 10 bases. V dropped 0 bases and J dropped 1; count of bases not matched to a gene: 4. Germline CDR1 is SGHRS and CDR2 is YFSETQ. The CDR3 totals 16 residues.

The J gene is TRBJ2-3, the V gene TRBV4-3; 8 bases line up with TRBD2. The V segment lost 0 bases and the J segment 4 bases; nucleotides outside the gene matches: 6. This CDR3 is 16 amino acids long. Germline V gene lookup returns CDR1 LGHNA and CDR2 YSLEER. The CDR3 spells CASSQDPSGLADTQYF. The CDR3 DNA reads TGCGCCAGCAGCCAAGACCCTAGCGGGTTAGCAGATACGCAGTATTTT.

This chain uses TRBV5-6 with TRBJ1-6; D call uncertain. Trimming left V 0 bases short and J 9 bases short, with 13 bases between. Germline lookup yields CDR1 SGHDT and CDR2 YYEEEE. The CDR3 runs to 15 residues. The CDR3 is CASSLAPRVGSPLHF. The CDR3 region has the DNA TGTGCCAGCAGCTTGGCCCCCCGGGTGGGTTCACCCCTCCACTTT.

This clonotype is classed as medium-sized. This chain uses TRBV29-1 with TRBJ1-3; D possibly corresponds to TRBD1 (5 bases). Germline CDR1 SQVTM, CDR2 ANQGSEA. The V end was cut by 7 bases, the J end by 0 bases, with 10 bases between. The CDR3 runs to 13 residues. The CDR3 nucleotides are TGCAGCGCCCAGGGTCCCTCTGGAAACACCATATATTTT. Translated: CSAQGPSGNTIYF.

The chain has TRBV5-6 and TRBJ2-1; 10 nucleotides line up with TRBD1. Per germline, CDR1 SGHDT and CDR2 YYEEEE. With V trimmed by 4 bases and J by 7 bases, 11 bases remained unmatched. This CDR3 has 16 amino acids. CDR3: CASSTVTGGAFNEQFF. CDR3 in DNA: TGTGCCAGCAGCACTGTGACAGGGGGCGCTTTTAATGAGCAGTTCTTC. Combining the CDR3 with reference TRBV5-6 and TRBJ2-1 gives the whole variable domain DAGVTQSPTHLIKTRGQQVTLRCSPKSGHDTVSWYQQALGQGPQFIFQYYEEEERQRGNFPDRFSGHQFPNYSSELNVNALLLGDSALYLCASSTVTGGAFNEQFFGPGTRLTVL.

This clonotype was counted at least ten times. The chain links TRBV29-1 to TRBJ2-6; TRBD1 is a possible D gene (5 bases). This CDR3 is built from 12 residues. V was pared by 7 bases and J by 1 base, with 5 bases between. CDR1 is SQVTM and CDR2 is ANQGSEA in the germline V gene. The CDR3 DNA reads TGCAGCGCAGGGTCTGGGGCCAACGTCCTGACTTTC. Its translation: CSAGSGANVLTF.

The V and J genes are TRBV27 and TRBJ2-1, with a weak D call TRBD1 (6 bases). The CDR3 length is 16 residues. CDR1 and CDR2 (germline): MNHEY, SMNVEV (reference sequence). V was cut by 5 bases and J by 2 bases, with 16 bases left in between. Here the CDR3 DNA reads TGTGCCAGCAGTAACAGGGATTGGGTCGCCTACAATGAGCAGTTCTTC. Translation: CASSNRDWVAYNEQFF.

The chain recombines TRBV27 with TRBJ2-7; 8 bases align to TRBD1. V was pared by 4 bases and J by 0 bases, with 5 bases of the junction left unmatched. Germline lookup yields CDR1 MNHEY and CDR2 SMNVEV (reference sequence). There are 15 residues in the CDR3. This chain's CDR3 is CASSSQGAGSYEQYF. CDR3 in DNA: TGTGCCAGCAGTTCCCAGGGGGCGGGCTCCTACGAGCAGTACTTC.